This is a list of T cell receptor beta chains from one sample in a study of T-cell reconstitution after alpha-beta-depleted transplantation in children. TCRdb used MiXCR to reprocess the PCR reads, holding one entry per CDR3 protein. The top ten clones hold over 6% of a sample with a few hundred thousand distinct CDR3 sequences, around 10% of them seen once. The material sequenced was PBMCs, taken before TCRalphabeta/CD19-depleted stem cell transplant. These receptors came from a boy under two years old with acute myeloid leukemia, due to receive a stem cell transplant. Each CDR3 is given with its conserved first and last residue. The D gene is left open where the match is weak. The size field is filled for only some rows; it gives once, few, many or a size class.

CSARTRDYPYEQYF TGCAGTGCTAGAACCCGGGACTACCCCTACGAGCAGTACTTC TRBJ2-7 TRBV20-1 TRBD2 many
CASSLVGARKTQYF TGTGCCAGCAGTTTAGTGGGGGCGCGGAAGACCCAGTACTTC TRBJ2-5 TRBV28 NA many
CASSRQGFGGNYNEQFF TGCGCCAGTTCGAGACAGGGCTTCGGGGGGAACTACAATGAGCAGTTCTTC TRBJ2-1 TRBV5-1 NA many
CSAGTSAYNEQFF TGCAGTGCCGGGACTAGCGCCTACAATGAGCAGTTCTTC TRBJ2-1 TRBV20-1 TRBD2 few
CASSIHSGNTIYF TGTGCCAGTAGTATACACTCTGGAAACACCATATATTTT TRBJ1-3 TRBV19 NA many
CSAWVLNRVIYGYTF TGCAGTGCTTGGGTACTTAACAGGGTAATCTATGGCTACACCTTC TRBJ1-2 TRBV20-1 NA NA
CASRARQGGQPQHF TGTGCCAGTAGGGCTCGACAGGGAGGTCAGCCCCAGCATTTT TRBJ1-5 TRBV19 TRBD1 many
CASSYSNLRETQYF TGTGCCAGCAGTTACTCTAACCTTCGGGAGACCCAGTACTTC TRBJ2-5 TRBV6-5 NA many
CASSPKDRLPDSPLHF TGCGCCAGCAGCCCAAAGGACAGATTGCCGGATTCACCCCTCCACTTT TRBJ1-6 TRBV5-1 NA many
CASSVTWRPETQYF TGTGCCAGCAGCGTCACATGGCGACCGGAGACCCAGTACTTC TRBJ2-5 TRBV9 NA once
CASSYSREGTGELFF TGTGCCAGCAGTTACTCGCGGGAGGGCACCGGGGAGCTGTTTTTT TRBJ2-2 TRBV6-2/TRBV6-3 TRBD2 many
CASSLRAAVSYEQYF TGTGCCAGCAGTTTACGGGCAGCTGTTTCCTACGAGCAGTACTTC TRBJ2-7 TRBV28 NA many
CSASGAGGPTDTQYF TGCAGTGCTAGTGGAGCGGGAGGCCCCACAGATACGCAGTATTTT TRBJ2-3 TRBV20-1 TRBD2 NA
CASSFPRGRAGNEQFF TGTGCCAGCAGCTTTCCGAGGGGGAGGGCCGGCAATGAGCAGTTCTTC TRBJ2-1 TRBV11-2 NA few
CASSLAWVSGGIEQYF TGTGCCAGCAGTTTAGCGTGGGTGTCAGGAGGGATCGAGCAGTACTTC TRBJ2-7 TRBV28 NA NA
CASSLEAGGGNEQFF TGTGCCAGCAGCCTCGAGGCGGGAGGTGGAAATGAGCAGTTCTTC TRBJ2-1 TRBV11-2 TRBD2 many
CASSFPNTEQYF TGTGCCAGCAGTTTCCCGAACACCGAGCAGTACTTC TRBJ2-7 TRBV12-3/TRBV12-4 NA many
CASSFRTGGYEQYF TGTGCCAGCAGCTTCCGGACAGGGGGCTACGAGCAGTACTTC TRBJ2-7 TRBV7-9 TRBD1 many
CASSLGSTAVPLQETQYF TGTGCCAGCAGCTTAGGCTCTACGGCGGTTCCTCTTCAAGAGACCCAGTACTTC TRBJ2-5 TRBV7-2 NA many
CASSPHDRGYTEAFF TGTGCCAGCTCACCACACGACAGGGGATACACTGAAGCTTTCTTT TRBJ1-1 TRBV18 TRBD1 many
CASSPPPGGTGELFF TGTGCCAGCAGCCCCCCCCCAGGGGGGACCGGGGAGCTGTTTTTT TRBJ2-2 TRBV11-2 NA many
CASSHSRVFDEQFF TGTGCCAGCAGTCACTCCAGGGTATTCGATGAGCAGTTCTTC TRBJ2-1 TRBV28 NA many
CASSLKSDEQFF TGTGCCAGCAGTTTGAAATCTGATGAGCAGTTCTTC TRBJ2-1 TRBV27 NA many
CASSSPREYEQYF TGTGCCAGCAGTTCCCCTCGGGAGTACGAGCAGTACTTC TRBJ2-7 TRBV28 NA many
CASSLGLTGGNQPQHF TGTGCCAGCAGCTTAGGCCTGACAGGGGGCAATCAGCCCCAGCATTTT TRBJ1-5 TRBV13 TRBD1 many
CANLQERGYTF TGTGCCAACTTACAGGAGCGGGGCTACACCTTC TRBJ1-2 TRBV28 NA many
CATSYGTPYNEQFF TGTGCCACCAGTTATGGGACACCGTACAATGAGCAGTTCTTC TRBJ2-1 TRBV24-1 NA many
CASSLQTGNYGYTF TGTGCCAGCAGCCTTCAGACAGGCAACTATGGCTACACCTTC TRBJ1-2 TRBV4-2 NA few
CASSTTGTGFQETQYF TGTGCCAGCAGCACCACCGGGACAGGGTTCCAAGAGACCCAGTACTTC TRBJ2-5 TRBV11-1 TRBD1 few
CASSQDSASSGRNDIQYF TGCGCCAGCAGCCAAGATTCGGCCTCTAGCGGGAGGAATGACATTCAGTACTTC TRBJ2-4 TRBV4-3 TRBD2 many
CASSLRATAFSYNEQFF TGTGCCAGCAGCCTCCGGGCTACAGCATTCTCCTACAATGAGCAGTTCTTC TRBJ2-1 TRBV7-2 NA NA
CASNKGRTYSGANVLTF TGTGCCAGTAATAAAGGACGTACGTACTCTGGGGCCAACGTCCTGACTTTC TRBJ2-6 TRBV19 NA few
CAISESGTQFF TGTGCCATCAGTGAGTCGGGGACCCAGTTCTTC TRBJ2-1 TRBV10-3 NA many
CASSLEGTGEEKLFF TGTGCCAGCAGCTTAGAAGGGACAGGAGAGGAAAAACTGTTTTTT TRBJ1-4 TRBV7-9 TRBD1 many
CASSIGRLGETQYF TGTGCCAGTAGTATAGGCAGGTTAGGGGAGACCCAGTACTTC TRBJ2-5 TRBV19 NA many
CASSQDSGTSALSSYEQYF TGCGCCAGCAGCCAAGATTCCGGGACTAGCGCCCTAAGCTCCTACGAGCAGTACTTC TRBJ2-7 TRBV4-3 TRBD2 NA
CASSSRGTFTGELFF TGCGCCAGCAGCTCGCGCGGGACCTTCACCGGGGAGCTGTTTTTT TRBJ2-2 TRBV5-1 NA many
CASVPSQGAVNTEAFF TGTGCTAGTGTCCCATCACAGGGGGCCGTGAACACTGAAGCTTTCTTT TRBJ1-1 TRBV12-5 TRBD1 few
CASSRGSQETQYF TGTGCCAGCAGCCGCGGATCTCAAGAGACCCAGTACTTC TRBJ2-5 TRBV3-1 NA many
CASSLARSREVKNIQYF TGTGCCAGCAGCTTAGCCAGGAGTAGAGAGGTCAAAAACATTCAGTACTTC TRBJ2-4 TRBV7-8 NA NA
CASSLGLAGVTGELFF TGTGCCAGCAGCTTAGGACTAGCGGGAGTTACCGGGGAGCTGTTTTTT TRBJ2-2 TRBV11-2 TRBD2 many